The clone carrying this T cell receptor (beta chain) showed up just once. The sample is drawn from a study of control samples from healthy donors and cancer patients. CDR1 SGHTA and CDR2 FQGNSA come from the germline V gene. The CDR3 runs 16 residues. Trimming took 1 base from V and 3 from J, leaving 15 bases between them. The assay was immunoSEQ multiplex PCR, and TCRdb's table has in-frame clones only and misses some. The data hold around 160,000 clones, with more than 85% observed a single time. This rearrangement joins TRBV7-2 to TRBJ1-1; D uncertain. The sample comprised blood. This receptor was identified in a man between 18 and 35 years old in good health. The CDR3 spells CASSLEVGAPDTEAFF. The DNA for the CDR3 is TGTGCCAGCAGCTTAGAAGTAGGTGCGCCGGACACTGAAGCTTTCTTT.